This record looks at one T cell receptor (beta chain) sequence and its context. The data stem from a study of shared clonotypes between healthy human individuals. Trimming took 2 bases from V and 7 from J, leaving 13 bases between them. This CDR3 is 14 amino acids long. CDR1 is SGHRS, CDR2 YFSETQ, per germline. Only in-frame clones appear in the TCRdb table, and some are missing; sequencing was by immunoSEQ multiplex PCR. Among about 1.1 million clones, around 78% were seen once, and the ten largest hold approximately 0.52%. Donors were healthy HIV-negative adults without recent acute infections or vaccinations.

Sequencing was done on a sample of memory CD4+ T cells from PBMCs. Subset indicated: CD45RA-negative fraction. The chain recombines TRBV5-1 with TRBJ2-1; possible D gene TRBD1, 5 bases. The TCR was taken from a man younger than 35 in good health. Some clones in this sample may be carry-over from other donors' samples. Here the CDR3 reads CASSLNAGYNEQFF. The CDR3 coding sequence is TGCGCCAGCAGCTTAAATGCAGGGTATAATGAGCAGTTCTTC.